Described below is a single T cell receptor beta chain sequence and its context. Original analysis: Quantification of nucleated cells was approximated via reference gene primer amplification. Assay used: immunoSEQ multiplex PCR; TCRdb lists only in-frame clones, some missing. The D gene and trimming were derived from the DNA, and the V and J assignments and clone size from that table. The sample shows hundreds of thousands of clones, 75% to 90% of them seen only once. Patients from Seattle were sampled longitudinally, starting during active infection. The entry originates in a study of blood T cell repertoires in COVID-19. About the research overall: Collection of acute and convalescent COVID-19 samples took place in the United States, Italy and Spain. Sample material is recorded as cDNA or gDNA derived from T cells, B-cell-depleted T cells, or PBMCs.

With 3 bases removed from V and 6 bases from J, the gap between germline ends came to 20 bases. The CDR3 is 15 amino acids. Germline V gene data show CDR1 as DFQATT and CDR2 as SNEGSKA (reference sequence). The sample comprised peripheral blood. The chain links TRBV20-1 to TRBJ1-1; TRBD1 might be the D (6 bases). The clonotype comes from a woman aged 45-59 years with COVID-19, enrolled during active disease. CDR3 sequence: CSASFSPQGFAEAFF. CDR3 DNA: TGCAGTGCTAGTTTTTCCCCCCAGGGGTTTGCTGAAGCTTTCTTT.